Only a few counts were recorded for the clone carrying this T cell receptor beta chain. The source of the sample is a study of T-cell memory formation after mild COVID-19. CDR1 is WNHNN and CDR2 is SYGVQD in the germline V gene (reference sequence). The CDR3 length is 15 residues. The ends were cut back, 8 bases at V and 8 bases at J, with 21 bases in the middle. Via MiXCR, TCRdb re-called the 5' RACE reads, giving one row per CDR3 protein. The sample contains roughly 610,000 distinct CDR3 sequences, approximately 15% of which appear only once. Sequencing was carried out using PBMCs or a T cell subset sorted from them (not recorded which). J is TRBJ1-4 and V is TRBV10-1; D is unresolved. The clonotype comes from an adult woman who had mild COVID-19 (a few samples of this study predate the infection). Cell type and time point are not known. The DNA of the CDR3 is TGCGCCAGCCCAGCCTTCGGGGTCGGGAGGGAAAAACTGTTTTTT. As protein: CASPAFGVGREKLFF.